This is a list of T cell receptor beta chains from one sample in a study of T-cell reconstitution after alpha-beta-depleted transplantation in children. Via MiXCR, TCRdb re-called the PCR reads, giving one row per CDR3 protein. The sample records around 450,000 distinct CDR3 sequences, around 16% being singletons. Sequences were derived from PBMCs, mostly from graft donor cells, sampled 360 days after TCRalphabeta/CD19-depleted stem cell transplant. The receptors here all came from a boy in the first two years of life who had a stem cell transplant for Wiskott-Aldrich syndrome, so the T cells may come from the graft donor. CDR3s include the opening cysteine and the closing phenylalanine or tryptophan. The size field is filled for only some rows; it gives once, few, many or a size class.

clone_size: -
j_call: TRBJ2-7
v_call: TRBV12-3/TRBV12-4
cdr3_aa: CASTYGAGQYEQYF

clone_size: -
j_call: TRBJ2-1
v_call: TRBV7-9
cdr3_aa: CASSLVRTSLDEQFF

clone_size: -
j_call: TRBJ1-1
v_call: TRBV10-3
cdr3_aa: CAIGTVLYTEAFF

clone_size: few
j_call: TRBJ2-5
v_call: TRBV2
cdr3_aa: CASSEITSFPKGTQYF

clone_size: few
j_call: TRBJ2-1
v_call: TRBV10-3
cdr3_aa: CAISVQGSNEQFF

clone_size: -
j_call: TRBJ2-7
v_call: TRBV20-1
cdr3_aa: CSARTQSYEQYF

clone_size: many
j_call: TRBJ2-5
v_call: TRBV6-1
cdr3_aa: CASSVIAAYQETQYF

clone_size: -
j_call: TRBJ1-1
v_call: TRBV5-1
cdr3_aa: CASSLVPTGVEAFF

clone_size: -
j_call: TRBJ2-1
v_call: TRBV6-4
cdr3_aa: CASSDSGTSFYNEQLF

clone_size: -
j_call: TRBJ2-3
v_call: TRBV5-1
cdr3_aa: CASSFFGRGGDTQYF

clone_size: -
j_call: TRBJ2-5
v_call: TRBV10-3
cdr3_aa: CAISESPGTQEETQYF

clone_size: -
j_call: TRBJ2-5
v_call: TRBV20-1
cdr3_aa: CSASTMRVLRRETQYF

clone_size: few
j_call: TRBJ2-7
v_call: TRBV20-1
cdr3_aa: CSASLLDLLAGTYEQYF

clone_size: -
j_call: TRBJ2-7
v_call: TRBV6-2/TRBV6-3
cdr3_aa: CASSYGGTGSYEQYF

clone_size: few
j_call: TRBJ2-7
v_call: TRBV7-9
cdr3_aa: CASSPTTSGRAYEQYF

clone_size: -
j_call: TRBJ1-1
v_call: TRBV5-1
cdr3_aa: CASKHGEAFF

clone_size: -
j_call: TRBJ1-2
v_call: TRBV20-1
cdr3_aa: CSARTAYNAGYTF

clone_size: few
j_call: TRBJ2-1
v_call: TRBV6-5
cdr3_aa: CASSYSGLAVEQFF

clone_size: few
j_call: TRBJ2-3
v_call: TRBV10-3
cdr3_aa: CAIKDSFRAADTQYF

clone_size: -
j_call: TRBJ2-5
v_call: TRBV18
cdr3_aa: CASSPVGETQYF

clone_size: few
j_call: TRBJ2-3
v_call: TRBV18
cdr3_aa: CASSPQTGSDTQYF

clone_size: few
j_call: TRBJ2-2
v_call: TRBV28
cdr3_aa: CASSKPRDRGRRYTGELFF

clone_size: few
j_call: TRBJ2-7
v_call: TRBV13
cdr3_aa: CASSEGTASYEQYF

clone_size: -
j_call: TRBJ2-2
v_call: TRBV5-6
cdr3_aa: CASSSLTGAGELFF

clone_size: few
j_call: TRBJ2-5
v_call: TRBV5-1
cdr3_aa: CASSHGKETQYF

clone_size: -
j_call: TRBJ2-4
v_call: TRBV29-1
cdr3_aa: CSVMGRAAKNIQYF

clone_size: -
j_call: TRBJ2-7
v_call: TRBV5-1
cdr3_aa: CASSLRSGASYEQYF

clone_size: few
j_call: TRBJ1-2
v_call: TRBV5-5
cdr3_aa: CASSSRTGKGYYGYTF

clone_size: -
j_call: TRBJ1-3
v_call: TRBV5-1
cdr3_aa: CASSLGQGGNTIYF

clone_size: few
j_call: TRBJ2-3
v_call: TRBV11-3
cdr3_aa: CASSLGPGDSSTDTQYF

clone_size: few
j_call: TRBJ2-6
v_call: TRBV5-1
cdr3_aa: CASSLARKSPGANVLTF

clone_size: few
j_call: TRBJ1-2
v_call: TRBV20-1
cdr3_aa: CSASPRTGPNYGYTF

clone_size: few
j_call: TRBJ2-1
v_call: TRBV5-1
cdr3_aa: CASSKRTGVYNEQFF

clone_size: few
j_call: TRBJ2-4
v_call: TRBV7-9
cdr3_aa: CASSTDREAKNIQYF

clone_size: many
j_call: TRBJ2-5
v_call: TRBV12-3/TRBV12-4
cdr3_aa: CASSYGSLTGGTQYF

clone_size: -
j_call: TRBJ1-6
v_call: TRBV5-1
cdr3_aa: CASSSRDKRNSPLHF

clone_size: few
j_call: TRBJ2-5
v_call: TRBV5-5
cdr3_aa: CASSLGVKSYQETQYF

clone_size: few
j_call: TRBJ2-7
v_call: TRBV20-1
cdr3_aa: CSAEDHVGQGLLDEQYF

clone_size: -
j_call: TRBJ2-3
v_call: TRBV6-5
cdr3_aa: CASSYRVSTDTQYF

clone_size: few
j_call: TRBJ2-7
v_call: TRBV2
cdr3_aa: CASTPGRDTAYEQYF

clone_size: few
j_call: TRBJ2-7
v_call: TRBV25-1
cdr3_aa: CASSGRDLGTYEQYF

clone_size: few
j_call: TRBJ1-6
v_call: TRBV4-3
cdr3_aa: CASSQVDSPLHF

clone_size: few
j_call: TRBJ2-2
v_call: TRBV7-6
cdr3_aa: CASSLVTGTGPTGELFF

clone_size: -
j_call: TRBJ1-5
v_call: TRBV12-3/TRBV12-4
cdr3_aa: CASSLDQPQHF

clone_size: -
j_call: TRBJ2-7
v_call: TRBV29-1
cdr3_aa: CSVVSGAPYEQYF

clone_size: few
j_call: TRBJ1-1
v_call: TRBV5-1
cdr3_aa: CASSPDRSAEAFF

clone_size: few
j_call: TRBJ2-4
v_call: TRBV6-1
cdr3_aa: CATSGAAKNIQYF

clone_size: few
j_call: TRBJ2-6
v_call: TRBV12-3/TRBV12-4
cdr3_aa: CASSLGKMRSGANVLTF

clone_size: -
j_call: TRBJ2-5
v_call: TRBV7-7
cdr3_aa: CASSSTHKEETQYF

clone_size: few
j_call: TRBJ2-1
v_call: TRBV7-9
cdr3_aa: CASSSPGGGFYNEQFF

clone_size: -
j_call: TRBJ2-7
v_call: TRBV3-1
cdr3_aa: CASRARGLPSYEQYF

clone_size: -
j_call: TRBJ2-1
v_call: TRBV7-6
cdr3_aa: CASSLVVNEQFF